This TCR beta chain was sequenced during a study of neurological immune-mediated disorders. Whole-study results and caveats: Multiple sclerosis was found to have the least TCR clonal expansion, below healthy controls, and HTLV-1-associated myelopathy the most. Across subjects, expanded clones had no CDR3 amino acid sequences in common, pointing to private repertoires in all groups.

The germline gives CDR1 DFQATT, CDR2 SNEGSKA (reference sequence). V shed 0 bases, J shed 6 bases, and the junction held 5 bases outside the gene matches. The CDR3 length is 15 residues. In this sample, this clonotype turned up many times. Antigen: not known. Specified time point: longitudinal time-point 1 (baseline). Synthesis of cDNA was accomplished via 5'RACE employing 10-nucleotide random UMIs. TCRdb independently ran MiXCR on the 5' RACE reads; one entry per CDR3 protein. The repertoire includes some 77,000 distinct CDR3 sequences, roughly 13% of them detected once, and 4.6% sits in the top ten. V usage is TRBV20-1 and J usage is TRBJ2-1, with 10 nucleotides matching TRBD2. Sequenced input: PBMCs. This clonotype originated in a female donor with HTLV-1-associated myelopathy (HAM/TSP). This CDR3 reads CSARDGSGGSNEQFF. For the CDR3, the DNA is TGCAGTGCTAGAGATGGTAGCGGGGGGAGCAATGAGCAGTTCTTC.